The source of this T cell receptor (beta chain) is a study of early T cells in non-severe SARS-CoV-2 infection. Study-wide context: Bulk RNA from unsorted whole blood was sequenced; chains were unpaired.

Only a few counts were recorded for this clonotype. Its antigen is currently unknown. Individual cDNA molecules carried attached unique molecular identifiers. Each CDR3 protein is one row after TCRdb ran MiXCR on the 5' RACE reads. The table includes roughly 53,000 distinct CDR3 sequences, 12% detected once. Broader study findings: Anti-spike CD8 specificities were favored by VDJdb matching, whose results missed private and CD4 specificities.

Germline CDR1 is LNHNV and CDR2 is YYDKDF (reference sequence). Trimming pared 4 bases from V and 4 bases from J, leaving 13 bases between. The CDR3 is 14 residues long. Sample: whole blood, taken at baseline. The sequence came from an adult who was a healthcare worker with PCR-confirmed SARS-CoV-2 infection or an uninfected control (not recorded which). The chain uses TRBV15 and TRBJ2-5; weak D call: TRBD1 (6 bases). The CDR3 here is CATSKGGRRETQYF. DNA of the CDR3: TGTGCCACCAGCAAAGGGGGTAGGAGAGAGACCCAGTACTTC.